The rows below give T cell receptor beta chains drawn from one sample of a study of blood T cell repertoires in COVID-19. Profiling relied on immunoSEQ multiplex PCR, and the TCRdb table lists in-frame clones only, not all of them. The table lists about 330,000 clones, about 90% of them singletons. The sequencing sample was made of PBMCs or T cells enriched from blood (not recorded which). Receptors were obtained from a woman aged 30 to 39 who had recovered from COVID-19. Each CDR3 is given with its conserved first and last residue. The D gene is left open where the match is weak. Clone size is stated in some rows and not others, as once, few, many or a class when expanded.

d_call j_call v_call clone_size cdr3_nt cdr3_aa
NA TRBJ2-7 TRBV6-5 NA TGTGCCAGCAGTTACTCAGGGGGTGACTACGAGCAGTACTTC CASSYSGGDYEQYF
TRBD1 TRBJ2-2 TRBV7-8 NA TGTGCCAGCAGCTTAACAGGGGCGAGCACCGGGGAGCTGTTTTTT CASSLTGASTGELFF
NA TRBJ2-5 TRBV19 NA TGTGCCAGTAGTAACGGGGGAGGAGAGACCCAGTACTTC CASSNGGGETQYF
NA TRBJ1-1 TRBV15 NA TGTGCCACCAGCAGATATAGAGCGGCTGAAGCTTTCTTT CATSRYRAAEAFF
TRBD1 TRBJ2-1 TRBV27 NA TGTGCCAGCGGCTATTGGGACAGACCGGAGCAGTTCTTC CASGYWDRPEQFF
NA TRBJ2-5 TRBV4-1 NA TGCGCCAGCAGCCAGTTCAGCGGACGCCAAGAGACCCAGTACTTC CASSQFSGRQETQYF
NA TRBJ2-4 TRBV3-1/TRBV3-2 once TGTGCCAGCAGCCACTACCGGGGGGCGCTTTTAGCCAAAAACATTCAGTACTTC CASSHYRGALLAKNIQYF
TRBD1 TRBJ1-1 TRBV29-1 NA TGCAGCGTTGGGACAGGCGAGAACACTGAAGCTTTCTTT CSVGTGENTEAFF
NA TRBJ2-3 TRBV5-4 NA TGTGCCAGCAGGGGGGGGCCCAGCACAGATACGCAGTATTTT CASRGGPSTDTQYF
TRBD1 TRBJ1-1 TRBV2 NA TGTGCCAGCAGTGCCGGACAGGGGACTGAAGCTTTCTTT CASSAGQGTEAFF
TRBD2 TRBJ2-7 TRBV15 NA TGTGCCACCAGCAGAGATCTTGGGGGGGTAGGCGAGCAGTACTTC CATSRDLGGVGEQYF
TRBD1 TRBJ1-2 TRBV6-1 NA TGTGCCAGCAGTGAGCTGGGGGCAGGGGGGTACTATGGCTACACCTTC CASSELGAGGYYGYTF
TRBD1 TRBJ1-6 TRBV15 NA TGTGCCACCAGAGAGGACAGGGTAAGAAGGTGGAATTCACCCCTCCACTTT CATREDRVRRWNSPLHF